The source of this T cell receptor beta chain is a study of blood T cell repertoires in COVID-19. In the study overall: The analysed material was cDNA or gDNA that came from T cells, B-cell-depleted T cells, or PBMCs.

In the source study's methods: Reference gene primers were amplified, and this amplification served to estimate nucleated cell counts. The data were produced by immunoSEQ multiplex PCR, yet TCRdb's version contains in-frame clones alone and is incomplete. That table supplies the V and J calls and clone size; D and trimming were determined from the DNA. The sample contains roughly 66,000 clones, around 93% of which appear only once. The sequenced sample was peripheral blood. This receptor was identified in a human donor in a cohort sampled during active COVID-19.

The CDR3: CASGDRRGGELFF. The CDR3 nucleotides read TGCGCCAGCGGGGACAGGCGGGGCGGGGAGCTGTTTTTT. This rearrangement joins TRBV5-1 to TRBJ2-2; 8 positions agree with TRBD1. Trimming took 7 bases from V and 7 from J; bases not matched to a gene: 6. The CDR3 covers 13 residues. The germline CDR1 and CDR2 sequences are SGHRS and YFSETQ.